This note documents a single TCR beta chain sequence. This sample was taken from a study of blood T cell repertoires in COVID-19. The wider study: Sites across the United States, Italy and Spain contributed samples from acute and convalescent COVID-19.

In the original processing: Amplification with reference gene primers provided the estimates of nucleated cell counts. Using immunoSEQ multiplex PCR, the repertoire was profiled, and TCRdb retains in-frame clones only, with some absent. Clonal size and the V and J genes are those of that table, whereas D and trimming came from the DNA. The table lists more than 300,000 clones, 80% to 90% of them singletons, with around 9.3% in the top ten. The CDR3 length is 19 residues. V was pared by 5 bases and J by 3 bases, with 19 bases of the junction left unmatched. The germline V gene encodes CDR1 SEHNR and CDR2 FQNEAQ (reference sequence). Seattle's enrolled individuals joined amid active infection and were then monitored longitudinally.

Sequencing was carried out using peripheral blood. This TCR was sampled from a woman aged 25 to 39 with COVID-19, enrolled during active disease. The chain combines TRBV7-9 with TRBJ1-3; 7 bases are a match to TRBD1. The CDR3 DNA reads TGTGCCAGCAGCACCGACAGGGTCGGGGGCGCCTCTTTTGGAAACACCATATATTTT. Protein sequence: CASSTDRVGGASFGNTIYF.